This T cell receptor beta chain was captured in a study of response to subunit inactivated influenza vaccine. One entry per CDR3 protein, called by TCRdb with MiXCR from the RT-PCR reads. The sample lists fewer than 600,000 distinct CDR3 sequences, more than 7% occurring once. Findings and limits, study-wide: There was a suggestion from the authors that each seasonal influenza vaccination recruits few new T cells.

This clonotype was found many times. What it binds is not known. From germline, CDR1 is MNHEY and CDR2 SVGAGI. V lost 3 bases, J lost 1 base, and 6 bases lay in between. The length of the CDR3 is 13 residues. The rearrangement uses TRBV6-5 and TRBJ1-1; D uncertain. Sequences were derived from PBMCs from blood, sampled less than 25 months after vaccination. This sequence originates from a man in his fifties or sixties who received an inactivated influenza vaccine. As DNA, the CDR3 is TGTGCCAGCAGTTATACAGCGAACACTGAAGCTTTCTTT. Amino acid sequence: CASSYTANTEAFF.